The present entry profiles one T cell receptor (beta chain) with its context. This CDR3 comprises 19 residues. Trimming removed 1 base at V and 11 bases at J, with 29 bases between. Germline CDR1 LGHNA, CDR2 YSLEER. Source study methods: Estimates of nucleated cell counts were drawn from the amplification of reference gene primers. Using immunoSEQ multiplex PCR, the repertoire was profiled, and TCRdb retains in-frame clones only, with some absent. V, J and clone size are taken as reported in that table, and D and trimming were inferred from the DNA itself. The sample shows 200,000 to 250,000 clones, less than 85% of them seen only once. This record comes from a study of blood T cell repertoires in COVID-19. Study details: The study drew acute and convalescent COVID-19 samples from the United States, Italy and Spain. Nucleic acid was either cDNA or gDNA, and it came from T cells, B-cell-depleted T cells, or PBMCs.

Sequenced input: peripheral blood. The genes are TRBV4-3 and TRBJ1-4; D gene uncertain. This sequence was found in a woman of 80 years or more with acute or convalescent COVID-19. The CDR3 is CASSQALIGSGPGMKKLFF. CDR3 coding DNA: TGCGCCAGCAGCCAAGCGTTGATAGGTAGCGGACCGGGAATGAAGAAACTGTTTTTT.